In its sample, the clone carrying this TCR beta chain was seen a few times. The antigen is not known. As TCR cDNA was made by 5'RACE template switching, a universal primer site and UMIs were added. TCRdb called the 5' RACE reads again in MiXCR, with one record for every CDR3 protein. The table lists about 550,000 distinct CDR3 sequences, 15% to 20% of them singletons. This sample stems from a study of T cells after yellow fever vaccination. The study's findings and limits: Weaker in magnitude, the secondary response showed a faster peak on day 5 versus 15. Only a small proportion of the clonotypes turned up in both the CD4 and the CD8 compartments, likely arising from convergent recombination.

In germline, CDR1 is MNHEY, CDR2 SVGAGI. Deletions cut 0 bases from V and 5 bases from J, with 10 bases between. The length of the CDR3 is 15 residues. The sample consisted of PBMCs, taken 15 days after the yellow fever booster vaccination. This TCR came from a man between 25 and 39 years old who received the YFV17D yellow fever vaccine. This chain joins TRBV6-5 and TRBJ1-4, with D uncertain. CDR3 region: CASSYSGKRNEKLFF. In nucleotides, the CDR3 is TGTGCCAGCAGTTACTCGGGCAAGAGGAATGAAAAACTGTTTTTT.